The 26 T cell receptor beta chains below come from one sample, sequenced in a study of beta chain features in type 1 diabetes. Of the isolated RNA, all was reverse transcribed, and so the sequenced material was expressed TCRB transcripts. The table came from immunoSEQ multiplex PCR; TCRdb's copy has only in-frame clones and leaves some out. The sample carries some 230,000 clones, around 10% recorded once. The sample consisted of naive CD4+ T cells from blood. The receptors were sampled from a young woman in good health.

The rearrangement joins TRBV5-1 to TRBJ1-6, with 8 bases that match TRBD1. J lost 10 bases, V lost 2 bases, and 2 bases had no gene match. Germline-derived CDR1 and CDR2 are SGHRS and YFSETQ. CDR3 size: 13 residues. CDR3 in DNA: TGCGCCAGCAGCTTAGACAGGGGATCACCCCTCCACTTT. Its protein is CASSLDRGSPLHF.

J is TRBJ2-1 and V is TRBV6-6; 10 nucleotides align to TRBD2. Germline V gene lookup returns CDR1 MNHNY and CDR2 SVGAGI (reference sequence). V trimming: 8 bases; J trimming: 4 bases; junction bases outside the gene matches: 8. The CDR3 is made up of 15 amino acids. Here the CDR3 reads CASGESSGSYNEQFF. The CDR3 DNA sequence: TGTGCCAGCGGGGAATCTAGCGGGAGTTACAATGAGCAGTTCTTC.

This clone was found a few times. The rearrangement uses TRBV30 and TRBJ2-1, with D possibly being TRBD2 (7 bases). The CDR3 is 16 residues long. Trimming took off 0 bases at V and 0 bases at J, with 12 bases between the two ends. Germline CDR1 is GTSNPN and CDR2 is SVGIG (reference sequence). As DNA, the CDR3 is TGTGCCTGGAGTGTACTACGGGGGGCCTCCTACAATGAGCAGTTCTTC. Translating it yields CAWSVLRGASYNEQFF.

This clone was seen a few times. The V and J genes are TRBV30 and TRBJ1-2; possible D gene TRBD1, 5 bases. The CDR3 extends over 13 amino acids. V was cut by 2 bases and J by 7 bases, with 14 bases left in between. The germline V gene has CDR1 GTSNPN and CDR2 SVGIG (reference sequence). Here the CDR3 reads CAWSSHRQSGYTF. The CDR3 DNA reads as TGTGCCTGGAGTTCGCATAGACAGTCTGGCTACACCTTC.

The chain links TRBV7-3 to TRBJ2-6; possible D gene TRBD1, 6 bases. Germline V CDR1 and CDR2: SGHTA, FQGTGA. The ends were cut back, 1 base at V and 0 bases at J, with 10 bases in the middle. The CDR3 sequence is 17 residues long. The CDR3: CASSLRGLPSGANVLTF. In DNA form, the CDR3 reads TGTGCCAGCAGCTTAAGGGGGCTGCCCTCTGGGGCCAACGTCCTGACTTTC.

This sequence joins TRBV11-3 and TRBJ2-3; 7 positions match TRBD2. In germline, CDR1 is SGHNT, CDR2 YENEEA. With V trimmed by 5 bases and J by 4 bases, 6 bases remained unmatched. The CDR3 loop spans 14 amino acids. Here the CDR3 DNA reads TGTGCCAGCAGCCGGACTAGAAACCCAGATACGCAGTATTTT. It is translated as CASSRTRNPDTQYF.

This clone was picked up many times. V usage is TRBV29-1 and J usage is TRBJ2-7; 9 bases line up with TRBD1. The germline gives CDR1 SQVTM, CDR2 ANQGSEA. This CDR3 comprises 13 residues. Trimming cost V 5 bases and J 4 bases; bases outside gene matches: 6. This CDR3 reads CSVLRTGEYEQYF. For the CDR3, the DNA is TGCAGCGTTCTCCGGACAGGGGAATACGAGCAGTACTTC.

The rearrangement joins TRBV4-1 to TRBJ2-7; 7 bases line up with TRBD1. Unmatched junction bases numbered 2, after V lost 0 bases and J lost 3 bases. In germline, CDR1 is MGHRA, CDR2 YSYEKL. CDR3 length equals 14 residues. CDR3 nucleotides: TGCGCCAGCAGCCAAGAGGACAGGCTCTACGAGCAGTACTTC. It specifies CASSQEDRLYEQYF.

The J gene is TRBJ2-3, the V gene TRBV6-5, with 8 bases matching TRBD1. Trimming at V came to 6 bases and at J to 4 bases, leaving 6 bases not matched to a gene. Per the germline V gene, CDR1 is MNHEY and CDR2 is SVGAGI. The CDR3 consists of 14 residues. The CDR3: CASRDRVEADTQYF. The CDR3 coding sequence is TGTGCCAGCAGGGACAGGGTGGAGGCAGATACGCAGTATTTT.

The chain joins TRBV5-4 to TRBJ2-3; TRBD2 matches at 8 bases. J lost 3 bases, V lost 7 bases, and 7 bases had no gene match. CDR1 and CDR2 (germline): SGHNT, YYREEE (reference sequence). CDR3 size: 14 residues. CDR3 coding DNA: TGTGCCAGCTGGAAGGCGGGAGGTACAGATACGCAGTATTTT. It codes for CASWKAGGTDTQYF.

This clone was observed a handful of times. This chain connects TRBV7-2 to TRBJ2-7, with 8 nucleotides matching TRBD2. After removal of 5 bases from V and 1 base from J, the junction contained 13 bases not matched to a gene. This CDR3 is 17 amino acids long. CDR1 and CDR2 (germline): SGHTA, FQGNSA. Here the CDR3 reads CASSRPLGRALSYEQYF. DNA of the CDR3: TGTGCCAGCAGCCGCCCCCTCGGGAGGGCTTTGTCCTACGAGCAGTACTTC.

The genes are TRBV23-1 and TRBJ1-3; no reliable D call. TRBV23-1 is reported as an ORF; its role is uncertain. This CDR3 has 13 amino acids. Trimming took 6 bases from V and 4 from J, leaving 10 bases between them. The chain's CDR3 is CASSLNGGNTIYF. The CDR3 DNA sequence: TGCGCCAGCAGCCTCAACGGGGGAAACACCATATATTTT.

This chain uses TRBV18 with TRBJ2-7, with 11 bases identical to TRBD1. From germline, CDR1 is KGHSH and CDR2 LQKENI. The CDR3 runs to 15 residues. Trimming took 2 bases from V and 6 from J; bases not matched to a gene: 6. Here the CDR3 reads CASSPSTGQGAEQYF. CDR3 DNA: TGTGCCAGCTCACCATCCACAGGACAGGGGGCCGAGCAGTACTTC. Full variable domain (rest looked up from reference TRBV18 and TRBJ2-7): NAGVMQNPRHLVRRRGQEARLRCSPMKGHSHVYWYRQLPEEGLKFMVYLQKENIIDESGMPKERFSAEFPKEGPSILRIQQVVRGDSAAYFCASSPSTGQGAEQYFGPGTRLTVT.

The chain couples TRBV4-1 to TRBJ2-2; D remains ambiguous. CDR1 and CDR2 from the germline V gene are MGHRA and YSYEKL. This CDR3 spans 17 amino acids. Deletions cut 0 bases from V and 0 bases from J, with 11 bases between. CDR3 residues: CASSQDSTSANTGELFF. CDR3 bases: TGCGCCAGCAGCCAAGATAGCACATCAGCGAACACCGGGGAGCTGTTTTTT.

Only a few counts were recorded for this clone. This chain uses TRBV9 with TRBJ2-1, with 8 bases identical to TRBD1. The CDR3 is 16 amino acids. After removal of 0 bases from V and 4 bases from J, the junction contained 6 bases not matched to a gene. From germline, CDR1 is SGDLS and CDR2 YYNGEE. The CDR3 bases are TGTGCCAGCAGCGTAGTGTCCAGGGGGCATTACAATGAGCAGTTCTTC. Translation: CASSVVSRGHYNEQFF.

This clone was detected only a few times. This chain connects TRBV30 to TRBJ1-2; the D gene is possibly TRBD1 (5 bases). CDR1 and CDR2 (germline): GTSNPN, SVGIG (reference sequence). Trimming took off 0 bases at V and 3 bases at J, with 14 bases between the two ends. There are 15 residues in the CDR3. This CDR3 reads CAWSVGGGGYYGYTF. The CDR3 nucleotides are TGTGCCTGGAGTGTCGGCGGGGGTGGCTACTATGGCTACACCTTC. The full variable domain, completed using reference TRBV30 and TRBJ1-2, is SQTIHQWPATLVQPVGSPLSLECTVEGTSNPNLYWYRQAAGRGLQLLFYSVGIGQISSEVPQNLSASRPQDRQFILSSKKLLLSDSGFYLCAWSVGGGGYYGYTFGSGTRLTVV.

V is TRBV7-2 and J is TRBJ2-7, with 7 bases aligning to TRBD1. Trimming cost V 5 bases and J 1 base; bases outside gene matches: 5. CDR1 is SGHTA, CDR2 FQGNSA, per germline. This CDR3 is built from 14 residues. The DNA of the CDR3 is TGTGCCAGCAGCCAAAGACAGGGATCCTACGAGCAGTACTTC. Translated, it gives CASSQRQGSYEQYF. Variable domain in full (rest from reference TRBV7-2 and TRBJ2-7): GAGVSQSPSNKVTEKGKDVELRCDPISGHTALYWYRQSLGQGLEFLIYFQGNSAPDKSGLPSDRFSAERTGGSVSTLTIQRTQQEDSAVYLCASSQRQGSYEQYFGPGTRLTVT.

The J gene is TRBJ2-5, the V gene TRBV7-2; possible D gene TRBD1, 6 bases. V lost 5 bases, J lost 5 bases, and 18 bases lay in between. CDR1 is SGHTA and CDR2 is FQGNSA in the germline V gene. CDR3 length: 15 amino acids. CDR3 DNA: TGTGCCAGCAGCCCCCGGTGGGGGCAGAGGGAGACCCAGTACTTC. Protein: CASSPRWGQRETQYF.

The rearrangement uses TRBV9 and TRBJ1-6; weak D call: TRBD1 (6 bases). V lost 0 bases to trimming and J lost 8 bases, with 18 bases between them. This CDR3 comprises 17 residues. The germline V gene has CDR1 SGDLS and CDR2 YYNGEE. CDR3 amino acids: CASSVGSSWPGDSPLHF. The CDR3 DNA reads TGTGCCAGCAGCGTAGGATCAAGTTGGCCAGGGGATTCACCCCTCCACTTT.

The V gene is TRBV19, the J gene TRBJ2-3, with TRBD2 matching 8 bases. V was clipped by 5 bases and J by 4 bases; unmatched bases: 2. CDR1 is LNHDA, CDR2 SQIVND, per germline (reference sequence). The CDR3 totals 13 residues. CDR3 sequence (DNA): TGTGCCAGTAGTCGGCGGGGGGCAGATACGCAGTATTTT. Protein sequence: CASSRRGADTQYF.

This clone was seen a handful of times. V usage is TRBV4-2 and J usage is TRBJ2-4; TRBD2 is a possible D gene (5 bases). The CDR3 spans 17 residues. Germline CDR1 and CDR2: LGHNA and YNFKEQ. V dropped 3 bases and J dropped 4 bases, with 19 bases sitting between them. CDR3 nucleotide sequence: TGTGCCAGCAGCCACGAAGTGGGGAGAGGCAAAAAAAACATTCAGTACTTC. Protein sequence: CASSHEVGRGKKNIQYF.

The genes are TRBV4-2 and TRBJ1-4, with 7 bases identical to TRBD1. CDR1 and CDR2 (germline): LGHNA, YNFKEQ. Trimming cost V 3 bases and J 8 bases; bases outside gene matches: 6. The CDR3 is made up of 14 amino acids. The CDR3 reads CASSQGQPQEKLFF. The CDR3 DNA reads TGTGCCAGCAGCCAGGGACAGCCTCAAGAAAAACTGTTTTTT.

The CDR3 reads CASSAEAGGYEQYF. The CDR3 region has the DNA TGTGCCAGCAGTGCCGAAGCGGGGGGCTACGAGCAGTACTTC. The chain carries TRBV2 and TRBJ2-7; TRBD2 agrees at 9 bases. Germline values: CDR1 SNHLY, CDR2 FYNNEI. V dropped 4 bases and J dropped 3; count of bases not matched to a gene: 4. CDR3 length equals 14 residues.

The table lists this clone with a few counts. The J gene is TRBJ2-7, the V gene TRBV28; 15 nucleotides agree with TRBD2. The CDR3 is 16 amino acids. The trim removed 5 bases at V and 0 bases at J, leaving 2 bases unmatched. Germline values: CDR1 MDHEN, CDR2 SYDVKM. CDR3 sequence reads: CASSTGLAGGSYEQYF. Written as DNA, the CDR3 is TGTGCCAGCAGTACGGGACTAGCGGGAGGCTCCTACGAGCAGTACTTC. Full variable domain (rest looked up from reference TRBV28 and TRBJ2-7): DVKVTQSSRYLVKRTGEKVFLECVQDMDHENMFWYRQDPGLGLRLIYFSYDVKMKEKGDIPEGYSVSREKKERFSLILESASTNQTSMYLCASSTGLAGGSYEQYFGPGTRLTVT.

This clone has a handful of counts. The identical CDR3 is also encoded by other nucleotide sequences in the sample. The chain couples TRBV29-1 to TRBJ1-1; D unclear. V lost 3 bases to trimming and J lost 0 bases, with 14 bases between them. CDR1 and CDR2 from the germline V gene are SQVTM and ANQGSEA. CDR3 length: 15 residues. The CDR3 nucleotides are TGCAGCGTTGAGGAATGGCACAGCTTGAACACTGAAGCTTTCTTT. This codes for CSVEEWHSLNTEAFF.

This clone was detected only a few times. The V call is TRBV2, the J call TRBJ2-3; a weak D match, TRBD1 (6 bases). Deletions cut 8 bases from V and 3 bases from J, with 15 bases between. There are 14 residues in the CDR3. Germline loops: CDR1 SNHLY, CDR2 FYNNEI. DNA for the CDR3: TGTGCCAGCTGTTCGGACAGTGCAACAGATACGCAGTATTTT. It is translated as CASCSDSATDTQYF.